This T cell receptor beta chain was captured in a study of cytomegalovirus exposure and HLA in healthy donors. Study-level points and caveats: Being productive about 87% or about 30% of the time was typical of most TCR beta V segments in an earlier analysis. In a later analysis, TCR beta V- and J-gene trimming was associated with a missense DCLRE1C variant.

Germline V gene sequence: CDR1 MGHRA, CDR2 YSYEKL. This CDR3 comprises 16 residues. V shed 0 bases and J 3 bases; nucleotides not matched to a gene: 8. This clone was seen a handful of times. Its antigen is not identified. 60 Vbeta and 13 Jbeta primers were used in PCR. Libraries were prepared by immunoSEQ multiplex PCR; TCRdb keeps only in-frame clonotypes and omits some of them. The sample holds 120,000 or so clones, nearly 80% seen once. Sequencing was done on a sample of PBMCs. The receptor's source is a woman in her twenties or thirties in good health and CMV-seronegative. The chain carries TRBV4-1 and TRBJ2-7; 7 bases line up with TRBD1. The chain's CDR3 is CASSQESTGSSYEQYF. CDR3 coding DNA: TGCGCCAGCAGCCAAGAATCGACAGGGTCTAGCTACGAGCAGTACTTC.